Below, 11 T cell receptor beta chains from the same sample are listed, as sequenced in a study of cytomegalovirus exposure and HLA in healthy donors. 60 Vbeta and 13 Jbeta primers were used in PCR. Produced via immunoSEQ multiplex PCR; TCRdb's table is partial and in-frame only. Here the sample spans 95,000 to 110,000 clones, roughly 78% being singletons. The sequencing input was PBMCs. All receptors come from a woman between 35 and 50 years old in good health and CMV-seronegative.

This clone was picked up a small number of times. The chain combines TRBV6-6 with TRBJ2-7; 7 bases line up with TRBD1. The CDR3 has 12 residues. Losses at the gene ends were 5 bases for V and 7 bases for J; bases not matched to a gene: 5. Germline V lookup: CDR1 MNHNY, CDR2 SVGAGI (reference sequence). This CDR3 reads CASSEGTAEQYF. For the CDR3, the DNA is TGTGCCAGCAGTGAGGGGACAGCTGAGCAGTACTTC.

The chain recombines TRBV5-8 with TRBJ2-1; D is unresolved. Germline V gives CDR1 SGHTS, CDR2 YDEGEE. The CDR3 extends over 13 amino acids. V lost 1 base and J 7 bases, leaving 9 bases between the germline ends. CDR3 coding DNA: TGTGCCAGCAGCTTGTCACTCTCGAATGAGCAGTTCTTC. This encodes CASSLSLSNEQFF.

This chain's CDR3 is CAWSQSGRGRFGPQHF. CDR3 in DNA: TGTGCCTGGAGTCAATCCGGCAGGGGGCGTTTCGGGCCCCAGCATTTT. The chain joins TRBV30 to TRBJ1-5; TRBD1 matches 8 bases. The CDR3 extends over 16 amino acids. The V gene end was trimmed by 2 bases and the J gene end by 9 bases; junction bases not matched to a gene: 15. Germline CDR1 reads GTSNPN; CDR2 reads SVGIG (reference sequence).

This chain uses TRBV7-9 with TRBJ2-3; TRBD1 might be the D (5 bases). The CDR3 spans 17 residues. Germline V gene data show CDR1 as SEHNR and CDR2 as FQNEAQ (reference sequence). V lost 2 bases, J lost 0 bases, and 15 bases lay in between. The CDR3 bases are TGTGCCAGCAGCTTACCCCCCAGACAGAGTAGCACAGATACGCAGTATTTT. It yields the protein CASSLPPRQSSTDTQYF.

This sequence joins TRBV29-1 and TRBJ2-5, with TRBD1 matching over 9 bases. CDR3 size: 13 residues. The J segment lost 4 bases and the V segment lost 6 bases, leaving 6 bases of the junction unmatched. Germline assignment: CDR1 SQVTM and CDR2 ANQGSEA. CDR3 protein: CSVRTDRGETQYF. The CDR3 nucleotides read TGCAGCGTCCGAACGGACAGGGGAGAGACCCAGTACTTC.

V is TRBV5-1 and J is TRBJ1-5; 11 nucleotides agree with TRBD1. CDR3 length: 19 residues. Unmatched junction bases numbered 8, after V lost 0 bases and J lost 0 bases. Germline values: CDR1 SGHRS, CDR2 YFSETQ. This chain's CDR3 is CASSLGPGQGDYSNQPQHF. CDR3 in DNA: TGCGCCAGCAGCTTGGGACCGGGACAGGGGGATTATAGCAATCAGCCCCAGCATTTT.

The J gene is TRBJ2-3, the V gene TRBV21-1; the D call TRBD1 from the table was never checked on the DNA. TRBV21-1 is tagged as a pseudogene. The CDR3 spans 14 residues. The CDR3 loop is CASSPTPGPDTQYF. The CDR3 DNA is TGTGCCAGCAGCCCCACGCCAGGGCCAGATACGCAGTATTTT.

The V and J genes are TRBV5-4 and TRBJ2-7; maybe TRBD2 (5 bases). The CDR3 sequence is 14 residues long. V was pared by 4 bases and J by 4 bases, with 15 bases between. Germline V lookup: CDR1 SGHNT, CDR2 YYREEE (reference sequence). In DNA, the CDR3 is TGTGCCAGCAGCCAAGCGGCCCCCCCATACGAGCAGTACTTC. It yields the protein CASSQAAPPYEQYF.

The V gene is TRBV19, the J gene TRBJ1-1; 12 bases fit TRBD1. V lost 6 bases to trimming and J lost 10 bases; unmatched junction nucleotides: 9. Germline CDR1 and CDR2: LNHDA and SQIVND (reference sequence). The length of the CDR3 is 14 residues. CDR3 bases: TGTGCCAGTAGACCTACAGGGGACAGGGGGCGAGCTTTCTTT. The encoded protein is CASRPTGDRGRAFF.

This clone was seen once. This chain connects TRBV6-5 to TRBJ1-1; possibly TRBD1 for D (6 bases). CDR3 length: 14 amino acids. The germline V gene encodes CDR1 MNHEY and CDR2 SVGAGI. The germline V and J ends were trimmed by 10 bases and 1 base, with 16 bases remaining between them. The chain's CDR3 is CAIRTDGPNTEAFF. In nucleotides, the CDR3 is TGTGCCATCAGGACAGATGGCCCGAACACTGAAGCTTTCTTT.

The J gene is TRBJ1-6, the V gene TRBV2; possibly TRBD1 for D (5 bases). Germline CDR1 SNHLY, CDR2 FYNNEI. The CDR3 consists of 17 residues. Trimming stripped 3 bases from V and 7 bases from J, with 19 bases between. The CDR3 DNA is TGTGCCAGCAGTGATATGTCGCCAGGGCTGAAGAATTCACCCCTCCACTTT. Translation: CASSDMSPGLKNSPLHF. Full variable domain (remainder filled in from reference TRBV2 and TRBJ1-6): EPEVTQTPSHQVTQMGQEVILRCVPISNHLYFYWYRQILGQKVEFLVSFYNNEISEKSEIFDDQFSVERPDGSNFTLKIRSTKLEDSAMYFCASSDMSPGLKNSPLHFGNGTRLTVT.